One T cell receptor (beta chain) is described in this entry. The junction and the germline gene differ at one end; a read error may be behind it. The data are from a study of identical twins. The CDR3 runs 14 residues. Germline CDR1 reads GTSNPN; CDR2 reads SVGIG (reference sequence). TCRdb recomputed calls from the 5' RACE reads with MiXCR, one row per CDR3 protein. This table holds 400,000 to 550,000 distinct CDR3 sequences, around 20% found once. These records were also assigned to another study, of T cells expressing NK-cell markers.

The TCR originated in a woman under 30 in good health. This chain joins TRBV30 and TRBJ1-2, with D perhaps TRBD1 (5 bases). Sequenced sample: CD4+ T cells sorted from blood. CDR3 protein: CAWSELYTTDAKDF. The CDR3 DNA follows: TGTGCCTGGAGTGAGCTATATACGACAGACGCTAAGGACTTC.